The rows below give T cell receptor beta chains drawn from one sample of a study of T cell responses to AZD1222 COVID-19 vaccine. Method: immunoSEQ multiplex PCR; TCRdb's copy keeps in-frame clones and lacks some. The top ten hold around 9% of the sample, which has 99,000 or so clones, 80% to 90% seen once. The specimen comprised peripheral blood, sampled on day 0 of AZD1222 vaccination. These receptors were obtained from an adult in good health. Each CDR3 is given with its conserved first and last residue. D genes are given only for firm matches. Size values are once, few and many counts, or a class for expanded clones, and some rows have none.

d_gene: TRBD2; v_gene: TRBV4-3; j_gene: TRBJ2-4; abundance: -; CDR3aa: CASSREAGVNIQYF; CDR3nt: TGCGCCAGCAGCCGAGAGGCGGGGGTAAACATTCAGTACTTC
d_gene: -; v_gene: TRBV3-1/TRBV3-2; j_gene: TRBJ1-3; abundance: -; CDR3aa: CASRAKGGSGNTIYF; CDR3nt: TGTGCCAGCAGGGCAAAAGGGGGATCTGGAAACACCATATATTTT
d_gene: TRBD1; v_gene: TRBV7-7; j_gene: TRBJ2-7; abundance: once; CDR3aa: CASSLRTGHYEQYF; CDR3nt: TGTGCCAGCAGCCTCCGGACAGGGCACTACGAGCAGTACTTC
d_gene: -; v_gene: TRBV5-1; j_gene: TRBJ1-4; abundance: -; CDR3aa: CASSLGRVNEKLFF; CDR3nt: TGCGCCAGCAGCTTGGGCAGGGTAAATGAAAAACTGTTTTTT
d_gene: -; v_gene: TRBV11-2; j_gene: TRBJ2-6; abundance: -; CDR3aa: CASSLDSGANVLTF; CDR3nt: TGTGCCAGCAGCTTAGATTCTGGGGCCAACGTCCTGACTTTC
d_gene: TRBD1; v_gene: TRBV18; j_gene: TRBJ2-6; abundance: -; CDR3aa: CASSPQTGGYSGANVLTF; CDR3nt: TGTGCCAGCTCCCCCCAGACAGGGGGATACTCTGGGGCCAACGTCCTGACTTTC
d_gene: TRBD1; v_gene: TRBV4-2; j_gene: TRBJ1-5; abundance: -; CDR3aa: CASSQVGAGGQPQHF; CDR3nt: TGTGCCAGCAGCCAAGTCGGGGCAGGGGGCCAGCCCCAGCATTTT
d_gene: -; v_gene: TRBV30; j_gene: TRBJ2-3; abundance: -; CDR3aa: CAWSGADTQYF; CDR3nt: TGTGCCTGGTCGGGGGCAGATACGCAGTATTTT
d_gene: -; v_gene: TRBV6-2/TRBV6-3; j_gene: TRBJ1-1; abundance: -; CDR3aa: CASSPRQSNTEAFF; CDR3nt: TGTGCCAGCAGTCCGAGACAGTCGAACACTGAAGCTTTCTTT
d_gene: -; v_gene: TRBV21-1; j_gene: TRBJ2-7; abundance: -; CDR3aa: CASSKTNIDEQYF; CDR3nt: TGTGCCAGCAGCAAAACGAACATCGACGAGCAGTACTTC
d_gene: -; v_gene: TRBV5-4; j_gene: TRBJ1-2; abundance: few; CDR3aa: CASSAAGTGTSYGYTF; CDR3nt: TGTGCCAGCAGCGCGGCCGGGACTGGGACCTCCTATGGCTACACCTTC
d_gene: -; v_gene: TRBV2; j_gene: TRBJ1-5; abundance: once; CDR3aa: CASKGSVNLNQPQHF; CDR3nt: TGTGCCAGCAAAGGCAGCGTCAACCTTAATCAGCCCCAGCATTTT
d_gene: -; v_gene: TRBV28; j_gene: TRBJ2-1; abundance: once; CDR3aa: CASSFTGIGYNEQFF; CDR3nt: TGTGCCAGCAGTTTCACGGGGATCGGGTACAATGAGCAGTTCTTC
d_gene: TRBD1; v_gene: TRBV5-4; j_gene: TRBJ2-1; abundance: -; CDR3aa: CASSPWTGKNNEQFF; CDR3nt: TGTGCCAGCTCCCCCTGGACAGGGAAGAACAATGAGCAGTTCTTC
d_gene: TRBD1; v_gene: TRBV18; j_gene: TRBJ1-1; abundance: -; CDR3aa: CASSPGQGMNTEAFF; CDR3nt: TGTGCCAGCTCACCTGGACAGGGGATGAACACTGAAGCTTTCTTT
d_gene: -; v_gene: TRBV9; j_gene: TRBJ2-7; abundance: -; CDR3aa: CASSVAGASSYEQYF; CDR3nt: TGTGCCAGCAGCGTAGCGGGGGCCTCCTCCTACGAGCAGTACTTC
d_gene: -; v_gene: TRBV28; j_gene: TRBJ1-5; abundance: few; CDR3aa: CASKKGNQPQHF; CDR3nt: TGTGCCAGCAAGAAGGGCAATCAGCCCCAGCATTTT
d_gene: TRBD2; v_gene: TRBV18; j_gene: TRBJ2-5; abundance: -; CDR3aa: CASSPRIGGKETQYF; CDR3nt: TGTGCCAGCTCACCCCGTATCGGGGGGAAAGAGACCCAGTACTTC
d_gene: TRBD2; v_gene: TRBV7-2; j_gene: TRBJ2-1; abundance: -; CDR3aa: CASSLPGLVPYNEQFF; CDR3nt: TGTGCCAGCAGCTTACCGGGACTAGTCCCCTACAATGAGCAGTTCTTC
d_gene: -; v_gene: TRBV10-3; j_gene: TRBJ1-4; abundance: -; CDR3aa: CAISPGVPNEKLFF; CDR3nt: TGTGCCATCAGTCCAGGGGTCCCTAATGAAAAACTGTTTTTT
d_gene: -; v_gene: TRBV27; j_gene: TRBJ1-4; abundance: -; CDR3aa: CASSLSAATNEKLFF; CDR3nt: TGTGCCAGCAGTTTGTCCGCCGCAACTAATGAAAAACTGTTTTTT
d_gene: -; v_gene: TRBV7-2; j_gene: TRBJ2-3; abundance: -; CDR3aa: CASSFGATTDTQYF; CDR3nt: TGTGCCAGCAGCTTCGGGGCGACCACAGATACGCAGTATTTT
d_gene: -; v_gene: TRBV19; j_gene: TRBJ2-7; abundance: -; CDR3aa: CASSSGAYEQYF; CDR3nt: TGTGCCAGTAGTTCGGGGGCCTACGAGCAGTACTTC
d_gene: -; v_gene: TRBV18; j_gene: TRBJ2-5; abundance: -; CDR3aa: CASSPYLYGLQYF; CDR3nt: TGTGCCAGCTCACCATACCTCTACGGACTCCAGTACTTC
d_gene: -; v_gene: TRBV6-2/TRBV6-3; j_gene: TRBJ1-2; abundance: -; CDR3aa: CASSSGGSNGYTF; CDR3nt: TGTGCCAGCAGTAGTGGCGGTTCGAATGGCTACACCTTC
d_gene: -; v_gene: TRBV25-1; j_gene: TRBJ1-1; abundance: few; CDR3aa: CASSESGERNTEAFF; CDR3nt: TGTGCCAGCAGTGAATCCGGGGAGCGAAACACTGAAGCTTTCTTT
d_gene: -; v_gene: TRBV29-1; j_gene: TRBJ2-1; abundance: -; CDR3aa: CSVGRALNLEQFF; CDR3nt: TGCAGCGTGGGGCGCGCCCTTAACTTAGAGCAGTTCTTC
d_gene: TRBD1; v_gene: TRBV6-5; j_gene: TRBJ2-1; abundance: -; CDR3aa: CASRAGGYNEQFF; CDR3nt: TGTGCCAGCAGGGCAGGGGGTTACAATGAGCAGTTCTTC
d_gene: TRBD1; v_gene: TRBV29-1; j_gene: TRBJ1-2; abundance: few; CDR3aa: CSVYGGQGLGYTF; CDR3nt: TGCAGCGTTTACGGAGGACAGGGGCTTGGCTACACCTTC
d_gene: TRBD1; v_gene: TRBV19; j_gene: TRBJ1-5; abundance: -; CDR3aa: CASSTGGGGLSNQPQHF; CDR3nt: TGTGCCAGTAGTACAGGGGGCGGTGGACTTAGCAATCAGCCCCAGCATTTT